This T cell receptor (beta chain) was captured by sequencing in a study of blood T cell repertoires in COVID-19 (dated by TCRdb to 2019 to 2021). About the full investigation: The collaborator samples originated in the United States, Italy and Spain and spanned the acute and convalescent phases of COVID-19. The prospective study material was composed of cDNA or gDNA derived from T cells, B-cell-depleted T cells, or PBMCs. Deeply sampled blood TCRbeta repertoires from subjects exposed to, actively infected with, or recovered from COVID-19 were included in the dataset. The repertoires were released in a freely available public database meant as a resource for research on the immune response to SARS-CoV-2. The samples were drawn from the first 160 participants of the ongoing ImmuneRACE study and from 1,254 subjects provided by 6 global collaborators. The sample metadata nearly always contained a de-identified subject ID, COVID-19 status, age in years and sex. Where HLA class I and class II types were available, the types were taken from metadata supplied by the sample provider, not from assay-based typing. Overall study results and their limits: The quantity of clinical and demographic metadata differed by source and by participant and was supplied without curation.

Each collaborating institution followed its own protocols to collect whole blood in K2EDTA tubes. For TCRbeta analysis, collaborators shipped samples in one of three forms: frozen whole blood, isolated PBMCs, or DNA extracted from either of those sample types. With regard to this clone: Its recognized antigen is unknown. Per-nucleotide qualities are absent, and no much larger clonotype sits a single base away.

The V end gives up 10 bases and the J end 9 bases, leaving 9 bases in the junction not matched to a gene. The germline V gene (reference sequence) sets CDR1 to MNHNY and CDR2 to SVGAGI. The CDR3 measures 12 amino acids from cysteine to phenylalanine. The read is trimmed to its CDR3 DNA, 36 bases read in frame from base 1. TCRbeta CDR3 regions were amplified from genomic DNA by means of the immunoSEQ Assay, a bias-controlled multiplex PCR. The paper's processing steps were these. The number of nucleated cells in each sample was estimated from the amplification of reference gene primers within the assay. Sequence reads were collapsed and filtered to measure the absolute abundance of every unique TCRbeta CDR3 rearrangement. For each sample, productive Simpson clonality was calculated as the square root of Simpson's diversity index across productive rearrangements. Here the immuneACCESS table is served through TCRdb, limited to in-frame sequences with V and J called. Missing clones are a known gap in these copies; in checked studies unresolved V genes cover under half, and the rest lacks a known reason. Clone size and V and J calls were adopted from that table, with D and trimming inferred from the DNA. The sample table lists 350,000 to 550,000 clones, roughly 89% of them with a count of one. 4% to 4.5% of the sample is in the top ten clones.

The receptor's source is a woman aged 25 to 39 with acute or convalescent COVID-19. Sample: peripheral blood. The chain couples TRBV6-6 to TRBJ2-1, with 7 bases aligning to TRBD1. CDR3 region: CATRQGSAEQFF. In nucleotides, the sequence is TGTGCCACCAGACAGGGCAGTGCTGAGCAGTTCTTC.